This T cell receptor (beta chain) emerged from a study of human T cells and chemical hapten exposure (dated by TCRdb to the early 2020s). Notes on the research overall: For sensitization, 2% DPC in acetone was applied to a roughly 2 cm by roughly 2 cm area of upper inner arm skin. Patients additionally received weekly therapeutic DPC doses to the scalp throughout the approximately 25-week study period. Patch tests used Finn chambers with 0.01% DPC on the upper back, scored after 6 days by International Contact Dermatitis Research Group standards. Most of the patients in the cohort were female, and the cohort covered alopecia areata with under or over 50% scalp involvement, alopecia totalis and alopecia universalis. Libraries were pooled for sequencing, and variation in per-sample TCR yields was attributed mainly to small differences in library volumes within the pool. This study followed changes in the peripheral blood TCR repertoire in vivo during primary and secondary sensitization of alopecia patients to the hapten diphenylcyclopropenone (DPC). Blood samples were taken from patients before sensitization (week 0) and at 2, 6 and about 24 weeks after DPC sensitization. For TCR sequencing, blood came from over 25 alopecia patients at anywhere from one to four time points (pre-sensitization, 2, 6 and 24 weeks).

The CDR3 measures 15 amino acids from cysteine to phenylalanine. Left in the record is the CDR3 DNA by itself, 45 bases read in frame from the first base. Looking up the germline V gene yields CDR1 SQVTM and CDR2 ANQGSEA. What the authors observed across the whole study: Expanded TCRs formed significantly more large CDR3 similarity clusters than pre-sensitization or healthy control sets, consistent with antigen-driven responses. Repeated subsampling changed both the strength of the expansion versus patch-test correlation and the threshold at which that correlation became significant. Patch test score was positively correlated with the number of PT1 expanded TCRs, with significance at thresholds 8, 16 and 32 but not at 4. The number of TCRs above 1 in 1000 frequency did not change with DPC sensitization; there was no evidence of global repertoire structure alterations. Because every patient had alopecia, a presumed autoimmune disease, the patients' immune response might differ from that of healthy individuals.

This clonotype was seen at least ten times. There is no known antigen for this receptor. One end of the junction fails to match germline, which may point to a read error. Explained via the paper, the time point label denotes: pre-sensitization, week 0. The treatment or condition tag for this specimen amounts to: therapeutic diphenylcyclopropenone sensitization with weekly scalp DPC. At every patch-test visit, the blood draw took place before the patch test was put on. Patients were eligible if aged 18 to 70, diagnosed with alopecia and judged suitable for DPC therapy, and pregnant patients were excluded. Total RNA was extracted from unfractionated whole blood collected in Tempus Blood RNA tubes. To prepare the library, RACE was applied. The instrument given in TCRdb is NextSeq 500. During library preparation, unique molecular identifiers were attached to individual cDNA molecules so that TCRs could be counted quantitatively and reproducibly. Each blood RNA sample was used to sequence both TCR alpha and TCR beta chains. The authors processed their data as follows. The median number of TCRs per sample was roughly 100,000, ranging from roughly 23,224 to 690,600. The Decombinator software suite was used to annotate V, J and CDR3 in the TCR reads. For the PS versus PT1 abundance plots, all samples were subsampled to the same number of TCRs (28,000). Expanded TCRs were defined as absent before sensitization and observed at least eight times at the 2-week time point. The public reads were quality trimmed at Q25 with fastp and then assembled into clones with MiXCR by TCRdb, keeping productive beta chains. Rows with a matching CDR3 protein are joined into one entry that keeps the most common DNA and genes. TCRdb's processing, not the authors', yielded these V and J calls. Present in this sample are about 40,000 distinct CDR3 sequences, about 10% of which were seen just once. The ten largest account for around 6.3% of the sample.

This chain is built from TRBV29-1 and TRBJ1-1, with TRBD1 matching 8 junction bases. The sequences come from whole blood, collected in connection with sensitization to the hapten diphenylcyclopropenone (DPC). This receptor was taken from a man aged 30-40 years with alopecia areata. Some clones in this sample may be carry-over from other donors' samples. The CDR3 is CSVKETGARFTEAFF. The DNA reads TGCAGCGTTAAAGAGACAGGGGCCCGTTTCACTGAAGCTTTCTTT. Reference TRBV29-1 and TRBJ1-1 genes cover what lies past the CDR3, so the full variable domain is SAVISQKPSRDICQRGTSLTIQCQVDSQVTMMFWYRQQPGQSLTLIATANQGSEATYESGFVIDKFPISRPNLTFSTLTVSNMSPEDSSIYLCSVKETGARFTEAFFGQGTRLTVV.